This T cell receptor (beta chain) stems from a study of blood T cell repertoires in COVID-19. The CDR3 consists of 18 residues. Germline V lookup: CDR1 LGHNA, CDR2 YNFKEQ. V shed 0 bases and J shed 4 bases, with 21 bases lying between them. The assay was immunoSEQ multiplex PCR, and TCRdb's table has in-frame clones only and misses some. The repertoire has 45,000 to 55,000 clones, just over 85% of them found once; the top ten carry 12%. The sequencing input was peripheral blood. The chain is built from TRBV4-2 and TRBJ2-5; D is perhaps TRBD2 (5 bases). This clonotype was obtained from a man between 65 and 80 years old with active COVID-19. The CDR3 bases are TGTGCCAGCAGCCAAGATCCCCAGAGGGAAGCTAGCACAGAGACCCAGTACTTC. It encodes CASSQDPQREASTETQYF.